This entry concerns a single TCR beta chain. Its antigen is not identified. Using immunoSEQ multiplex PCR, the repertoire was profiled, and TCRdb retains in-frame clones only, with some absent. The data hold roughly 1 million clones, with more than 75% observed a single time. Germline lookup yields CDR1 KGHSH and CDR2 LQKENI. This CDR3 contains 15 residues. V was clipped by 4 bases and J by 0 bases, with 12 bases between them. Study donors comprised healthy, HIV-negative adults devoid of recent acute infection or vaccination. The sample is drawn from a study of shared clonotypes between healthy human individuals. Study-level results: Naive subsets typically showed greater estimated richness than memory subsets.

The receptor was derived from a man younger than 30 in good health. Some clones in this sample may be carry-over from other donors' samples. Sequenced input: memory CD4+ T cells from PBMCs. Subset denoted: CD45RA-negative fraction. This chain uses TRBV18 with TRBJ2-5; D unclear. The CDR3 is CASSLDGLNQETQYF. As DNA, the CDR3 is TGTGCCAGCTCACTTGACGGGCTGAACCAAGAGACCCAGTACTTC.